This entry lists 18 T cell receptor beta chains sequenced from one sample in a study of OX40 agonist ivuxolimab in advanced cancers. Using immunoSEQ multiplex PCR, the repertoire was profiled, and TCRdb retains in-frame clones only, with some absent. The sample holds 69,000 or so clones, 85% to 90% seen once. Sample: CD4+ or CD8+ T cells sorted from blood, taken in a trial of the OX40 agonist ivuxolimab. The source of these receptors is an adult with an advanced solid tumor such as melanoma, head and neck, liver or kidney cancer.

This clone was detected a few times. The chain recombines TRBV2 with TRBJ1-5; TRBD1 is a possible D gene (5 bases). Germline values: CDR1 SNHLY, CDR2 FYNNEI. The CDR3 runs to 14 residues. Trimming stripped 4 bases from V and 6 bases from J, with 13 bases between. CDR3 sequence reads: CASSGGEGSQPQHF. CDR3 bases: TGTGCCAGCAGTGGGGGGGAGGGGAGTCAGCCCCAGCATTTT.

This chain connects TRBV9 to TRBJ2-5; D is unresolved. V gave up 4 bases and J gave up 1 base, with 11 bases separating them. There are 14 residues in the CDR3. The germline gives CDR1 SGDLS, CDR2 YYNGEE. The CDR3 coding sequence is TGTGCCAGCAGCCCGAGAGAAGTCCAAGAGACCCAGTACTTC. It specifies CASSPREVQETQYF.

For this clone: One end of the junction varies from germline; a read error may be responsible. The rearrangement uses TRBV4-1 and TRBJ1-2, with D hard to call. The CDR3 contains 13 residues. Germline values: CDR1 MGHRA, CDR2 YSYEKL. The CDR3 DNA is TGCGCCAGCAGCCAAGATAACAGTTATGGCTGCACCTTC. Amino acids: CASSQDNSYGCTF.

The chain links TRBV7-2 to TRBJ1-2; no reliable D call. The CDR3 is 11 amino acids. With 5 bases removed from V and 8 bases from J, the gap between germline ends came to 9 bases. CDR1 is SGHTA, CDR2 FQGNSA, per germline. The CDR3, as DNA: TGTGCCAGCAGCGTAGAGGGAGGCTACACCTTC. Its translation: CASSVEGGYTF.

This clone showed up just once. The chain uses TRBV10-2 and TRBJ2-3, with 11 positions matching TRBD2. This CDR3 spans 15 amino acids. CDR1 is WSHSY, CDR2 SAAADI, per germline. V lost 5 bases to trimming and J lost 5 bases; unmatched junction nucleotides: 6. The CDR3 DNA reads TGCGCCAGCAGTAGACTAGCGGGGTGGATAGATACGCAGTATTTT. It encodes CASSRLAGWIDTQYF.

This clone is a singleton in its sample. V is TRBV20-1 and J is TRBJ1-1; no firm D call. V was trimmed by 3 bases and J by 11 bases, leaving 13 bases between them. Looked up from germline, CDR1 is DFQATT and CDR2 is SNEGSKA (reference sequence). The CDR3 extends over 11 amino acids. The CDR3: CSASMAGAAFF. The CDR3 DNA reads as TGCAGTGCTAGTATGGCGGGAGCTGCTTTCTTT.

The genes are TRBV2 and TRBJ1-6; the D is unclear. Trimming shortened V by 1 base and J by 4 bases, and 8 bases separated the two germline ends. The CDR3 is made up of 15 amino acids. Looked up from germline, CDR1 is SNHLY and CDR2 is FYNNEI. CDR3 protein: CASSEGAGYNSPLHF. CDR3 nucleotides: TGTGCCAGCAGTGAAGGGGCAGGTTATAATTCACCCCTCCACTTT.

V and J are TRBV6-1 and TRBJ1-3; 8 nucleotides match TRBD1. The ends lost 2 bases at V and 3 bases at J; junction bases unmatched: 3. This CDR3 is built from 15 residues. Germline values: CDR1 MNHNS, CDR2 SASEGT. In DNA, the CDR3 is TGTGCCAGCAGTGAACAGGACAGGGTTGGAAACACCATATATTTT. Translated, it gives CASSEQDRVGNTIYF.

This chain links TRBV10-3 with TRBJ2-2; no reliable D call. V lost 2 bases, J lost 7 bases, and 5 bases lay in between. The CDR3 length is 12 residues. Germline V gives CDR1 ENHRY, CDR2 SYGVKD. CDR3 amino acids: CAISEGDGELFF. The CDR3 DNA is TGTGCCATCAGTGAGGGGGACGGGGAGCTGTTTTTT.

The rearrangement uses TRBV5-1 and TRBJ2-1, with D perhaps being TRBD1 or TRBD2 (6 bases each). V gave up 6 bases and J gave up 9 bases, with 19 bases separating them. Per the germline V gene, CDR1 is SGHRS and CDR2 is YFSETQ. The CDR3 is 14 residues long. CDR3 residues: CASTGGGGHGEQFF. The CDR3 bases are TGCGCCAGCACGGGTGGAGGGGGGCACGGTGAGCAGTTCTTC.

The genes are TRBV27 and TRBJ2-7; the D gene is possibly TRBD2 (6 bases). The CDR3 is 19 residues long. Trimming pared 2 bases from V and 0 bases from J, leaving 23 bases between. Per the germline V gene, CDR1 is MNHEY and CDR2 is SMNVEV (reference sequence). CDR3 residues: CASSLRPSGSSLSSYEQYF. CDR3 nucleotides: TGTGCCAGCAGTTTACGCCCGTCCGGGAGTTCTCTCAGCTCCTACGAGCAGTACTTC.

The rearrangement uses TRBV2 and TRBJ2-1, with D possibly being TRBD2 (6 bases). This CDR3 has 15 amino acids. Germline V gene lookup returns CDR1 SNHLY and CDR2 FYNNEI. V lost 5 bases, J lost 1 base, and 12 bases lay in between. CDR3 loop: CASSRLVRSYNEQFF. CDR3 DNA: TGTGCCAGCAGTCGACTAGTTAGGTCCTACAATGAGCAGTTCTTC. Looking up the rest from reference TRBV2 and TRBJ2-1 gives the full variable domain: EPEVTQTPSHQVTQMGQEVILRCVPISNHLYFYWYRQILGQKVEFLVSFYNNEISEKSEIFDDQFSVERPDGSNFTLKIRSTKLEDSAMYFCASSRLVRSYNEQFFGPGTRLTVL.

CDR3 coding DNA: TGTGCCAGCAGTTGGGACAGGGATCAGCCCCAGCATTTT. Translating gives CASSWDRDQPQHF. The chain joins TRBV27 to TRBJ1-5; 9 nucleotides line up with TRBD1. Per germline, CDR1 MNHEY and CDR2 SMNVEV (reference sequence). V lost 4 bases, J lost 5 bases, and 0 bases stayed unmatched. The CDR3 consists of 13 residues.

The chain joins TRBV14 to TRBJ1-6; D is uncertain. The CDR3 runs 14 residues. CDR1 SGHDN and CDR2 FVKESK come from the germline V gene. V was pared by 1 base and J by 11 bases, with 12 bases between. This CDR3 is CASSQAWVRAPLHF. DNA for the CDR3: TGTGCCAGCAGCCAAGCATGGGTTAGGGCACCCCTCCACTTT.

The chain links TRBV18 to TRBJ1-2, with 8 bases aligning to TRBD1. CDR3 length: 14 amino acids. The V segment lost 3 bases and the J segment 7 bases; nucleotides outside the gene matches: 7. Germline CDR1 is KGHSH and CDR2 is LQKENI. The CDR3 sequence: CASSPGQGPFGYTF. Written as DNA, the CDR3 is TGTGCCAGCTCACCCGGACAGGGACCCTTTGGCTACACCTTC.

V usage is TRBV6-5 and J usage is TRBJ1-2; D is uncertain. Germline values: CDR1 MNHEY, CDR2 SVGAGI. There are 14 residues in the CDR3. V was pared by 2 bases and J by 2 bases, with 9 bases between. CDR3 DNA sequence: TGTGCCAGCAGTTACGATGCAGGAAACTATGGCTACACCTTC. It translates to CASSYDAGNYGYTF.

The chain recombines TRBV7-2 with TRBJ1-2; D unclear. V was pared by 2 bases and J by 8 bases, with 15 bases between. The CDR3 contains 14 residues. In germline, CDR1 is SGHTA, CDR2 FQGNSA. CDR3 sequence: CASSLMAGPGGYTF. CDR3 bases: TGTGCCAGCAGCTTAATGGCAGGCCCCGGGGGCTACACCTTC. The variable domain in full, with the rest retrieved from reference TRBV7-2 and TRBJ1-2, is GAGVSQSPSNKVTEKGKDVELRCDPISGHTALYWYRQSLGQGLEFLIYFQGNSAPDKSGLPSDRFSAERTGGSVSTLTIQRTQQEDSAVYLCASSLMAGPGGYTFGSGTRLTVV.

CDR3 coding DNA: TGTGCCAGCAGTTACTCGTGGATAAACACTGAAGCTTTCTTT. Its translation: CASSYSWINTEAFF. The genes are TRBV6-5 and TRBJ1-1; D gene ambiguous. CDR1 is MNHEY and CDR2 is SVGAGI in the germline V gene. This CDR3 spans 14 amino acids. The germline V and J ends were trimmed by 0 bases and 2 bases, with 7 bases remaining between them.